The 8 T cell receptor beta chains below all came from one sample that was sequenced in a study of shared clonotypes between healthy human individuals (dated by TCRdb to about 2020). The library came from the immunoSEQ multiplex PCR assay. The table comes from immuneACCESS by way of TCRdb, which keeps in-frame sequences with V and J called. Part of the clones is missing from these tables; in studies checked, under half for an unresolved V gene and the rest for unknown reasons. The sample records some 1,400,000 clones, roughly 96% of which are singletons. The biggest ten clones account for approximately 1.2% of the sample. Sequencing was done on a sample of naive CD4+ T cells sorted from blood. Sample cell subset or site, as interpreted from the label and publication: CD45RA+ positively selected. The receptor source for this set is a man younger than 40 in good health.

The chain employs TRBV7-8 and TRBJ1-1; the D is unclear. V lost 3 bases to trimming and J lost 1 base, with 15 bases between them. The CDR3 spans 16 residues. From germline, CDR1 is SGHVS and CDR2 FQNEAQ. Here the CDR3 DNA reads TGTGCCAGCAGCTTGGGTGGGAATGGGAGGAACACTGAAGCTTTCTTT. Its protein is CASSLGGNGRNTEAFF.

The V gene is TRBV5-1, the J gene TRBJ2-5, with TRBD1 identical over 9 bases. Germline CDR1 is SGHRS and CDR2 is YFSETQ. Trimming removed 0 bases from V and 2 bases from J; junction bases left unmatched: 2. This CDR3 spans 15 amino acids. This chain's CDR3 is CASSLGGTGQETQYF. CDR3 bases: TGCGCCAGCAGCTTGGGCGGGACAGGGCAAGAGACCCAGTACTTC. The variable domain in full, completed from reference TRBV5-1 and TRBJ2-5, reads KAGVTQTPRYLIKTRGQQVTLSCSPISGHRSVSWYQQTPGQGLQFLFEYFSETQRNKGNFPGRFSGRQFSNSRSEMNVSTLELGDSALYLCASSLGGTGQETQYFGPGTRLLVL.

This chain connects TRBV9 to TRBJ2-5; no reliable D call. CDR1 and CDR2 (germline): SGDLS, YYNGEE. The CDR3 length is 13 residues. Between the trimmed V and J ends, which lost 4 bases and 2 bases, there was a span of 9 bases. The CDR3 DNA follows: TGTGCCAGCAGCCCCGATCTTCAAGAGACCCAGTACTTC. Its protein product is CASSPDLQETQYF.

This chain's CDR3 is CASRDRAVEKLFF. The CDR3 DNA is TGTGCCAGTAGGGACAGGGCGGTTGAAAAACTGTTTTTT. V gene TRBV19 combines with J gene TRBJ1-4; 8 bases map to TRBD1. The CDR3 covers 13 residues. Germline V gene sequence: CDR1 LNHDA, CDR2 SQIVND (reference sequence). V shed 6 bases, J shed 7 bases, and the junction held 4 bases outside the gene matches. The full variable domain, completed using reference TRBV19 and TRBJ1-4, is DGGITQSPKYLFRKEGQNVTLSCEQNLNHDAMYWYRQDPGQGLRLIYYSQIVNDFQKGDIAEGYSVSREKKESFPLTVTSAQKNPTAFYLCASRDRAVEKLFFGSGTQLSVL.

The genes are TRBV4-3 and TRBJ2-1, with 11 bases that match TRBD2. This CDR3 comprises 17 residues. Per germline, CDR1 LGHNA and CDR2 YSLEER. The V and J ends lost 2 bases and 9 bases, in that order; junction bases with no gene match: 12. CDR3 in DNA: TGCGCCAGCAGCCAAACCCTACTAGCGGGAGCAGCGGGTGAGCAGTTCTTC. Protein: CASSQTLLAGAAGEQFF.

This clone was seen just once. This chain links TRBV19 with TRBJ1-1, with D possibly being TRBD1 (6 bases). V shed 3 bases and J shed 6 bases, with 20 bases lying between them. Germline V gene data show CDR1 as LNHDA and CDR2 as SQIVND (reference sequence). This CDR3 region has 16 residues. In nucleotides, the CDR3 is TGTGCCAGTAGTATCTCATCGGACAGTCGTAATTCTGAAGCTTTCTTT. Its translation is CASSISSDSRNSEAFF. Full variable domain (remainder filled in from reference TRBV19 and TRBJ1-1): DGGITQSPKYLFRKEGQNVTLSCEQNLNHDAMYWYRQDPGQGLRLIYYSQIVNDFQKGDIAEGYSVSREKKESFPLTVTSAQKNPTAFYLCASSISSDSRNSEAFFGQGTRLTVV.

V is TRBV13 and J is TRBJ1-1; 8 bases are shared with TRBD1. V lost 5 bases and J lost 4; bases outside the gene matches: 9. Germline loops: CDR1 PRHDT, CDR2 FYEKMQ (reference sequence). This CDR3 spans 15 amino acids. This CDR3 is CASSLRQGWITEAFF. CDR3 in DNA: TGTGCCAGCAGCCTACGACAGGGGTGGATCACTGAAGCTTTCTTT.

The chain combines TRBV7-2 with TRBJ2-1; TRBD1 or TRBD2 may be the D gene (5 bases each). CDR1 and CDR2 (germline): SGHTA, FQGNSA. V lost 5 bases to trimming and J lost 1 base, with 15 bases between them. This CDR3 is built from 16 residues. The CDR3: CASSPYGAASYNEQFF. CDR3 DNA: TGTGCCAGCAGCCCTTACGGGGCAGCTTCCTACAATGAGCAGTTCTTC. The full variable domain, in which reference TRBV7-2 and TRBJ2-1 provide the parts outside the CDR3, is GAGVSQSPSNKVTEKGKDVELRCDPISGHTALYWYRQSLGQGLEFLIYFQGNSAPDKSGLPSDRFSAERTGGSVSTLTIQRTQQEDSAVYLCASSPYGAASYNEQFFGPGTRLTVL.